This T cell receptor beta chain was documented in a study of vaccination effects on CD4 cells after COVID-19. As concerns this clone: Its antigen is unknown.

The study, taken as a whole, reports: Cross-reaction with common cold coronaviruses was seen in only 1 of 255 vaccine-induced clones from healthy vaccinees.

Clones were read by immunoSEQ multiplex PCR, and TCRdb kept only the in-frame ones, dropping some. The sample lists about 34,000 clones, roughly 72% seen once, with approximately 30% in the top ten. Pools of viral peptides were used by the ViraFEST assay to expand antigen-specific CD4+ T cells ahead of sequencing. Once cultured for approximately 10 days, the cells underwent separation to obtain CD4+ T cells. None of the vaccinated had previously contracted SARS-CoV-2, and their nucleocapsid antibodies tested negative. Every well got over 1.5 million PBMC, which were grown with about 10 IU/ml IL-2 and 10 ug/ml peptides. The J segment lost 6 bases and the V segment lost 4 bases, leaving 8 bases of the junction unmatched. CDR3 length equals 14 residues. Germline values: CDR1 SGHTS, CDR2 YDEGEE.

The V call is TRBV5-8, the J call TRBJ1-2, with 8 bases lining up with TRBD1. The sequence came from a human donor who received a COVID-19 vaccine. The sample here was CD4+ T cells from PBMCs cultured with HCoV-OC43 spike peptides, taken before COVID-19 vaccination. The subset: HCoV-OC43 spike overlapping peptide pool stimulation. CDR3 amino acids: CASSKMQGANGYTF. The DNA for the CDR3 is TGTGCCAGCAGCAAGATGCAGGGGGCGAATGGCTACACCTTC.